This TCR beta chain is drawn from a study of blood T cell repertoires in COVID-19. On the study more broadly: Some COVID-19 samples were acute and others convalescent; all came from the United States, Italy and Spain. The cDNA or gDNA used as material had been derived from T cells, B-cell-depleted T cells, or PBMCs.

Profiling relied on immunoSEQ multiplex PCR, and the TCRdb table lists in-frame clones only, not all of them. The data hold 200,000 to 250,000 clones, with about nine tenths observed a single time. Germline lookup yields CDR1 DFQATT and CDR2 SNEGSKA (reference sequence). The CDR3 has 11 amino acids. V shed 3 bases and J shed 2 bases, with 4 bases lying between them. The specimen was PBMCs or T cells enriched from blood (not recorded which). The chain is built from TRBV20-1 and TRBJ1-2; D gene uncertain. The clonotype comes from a man aged 45 to 65 who had been exposed to COVID-19. CDR3 nucleotides: TGCAGTGCTAGCGAGAACTATGGCTACACCTTC. As protein: CSASENYGYTF.